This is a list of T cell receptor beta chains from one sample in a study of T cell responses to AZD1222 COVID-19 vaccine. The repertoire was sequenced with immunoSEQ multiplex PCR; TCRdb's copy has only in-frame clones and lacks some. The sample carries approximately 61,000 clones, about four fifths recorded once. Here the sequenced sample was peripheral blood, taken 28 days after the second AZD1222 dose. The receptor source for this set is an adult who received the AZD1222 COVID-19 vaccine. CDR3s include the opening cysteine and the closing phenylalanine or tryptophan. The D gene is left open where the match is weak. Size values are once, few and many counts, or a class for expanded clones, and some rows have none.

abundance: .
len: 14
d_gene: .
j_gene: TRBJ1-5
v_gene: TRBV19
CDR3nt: TGTGCCAGTGGATGGGCCAGCTTGAATCAGCCCCAGCATTTT
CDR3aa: CASGWASLNQPQHF

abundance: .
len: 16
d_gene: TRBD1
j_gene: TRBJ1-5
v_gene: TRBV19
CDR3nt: TGTGCCAGTAGTATTTTTGGACAGGGAGACAATCAGCCCCAGCATTTT
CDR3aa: CASSIFGQGDNQPQHF

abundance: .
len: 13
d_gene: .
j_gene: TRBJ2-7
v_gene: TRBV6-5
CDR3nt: TGTGCCAGCAGTTACTCCCGGCTAGCGGAGCAGTACTTC
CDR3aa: CASSYSRLAEQYF

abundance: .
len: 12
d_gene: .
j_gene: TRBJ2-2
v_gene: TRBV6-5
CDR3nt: TGTGCCAGCAGTTACCCAAACGGGGAGCTGTTTTTT
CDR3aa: CASSYPNGELFF

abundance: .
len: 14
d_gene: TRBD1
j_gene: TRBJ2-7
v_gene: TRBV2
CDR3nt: TGTGCCAGCGAAGGGACAGTGCCGACCTACGAGCAGTACTTC
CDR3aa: CASEGTVPTYEQYF

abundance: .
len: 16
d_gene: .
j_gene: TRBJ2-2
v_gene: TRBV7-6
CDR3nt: TGTGCCAGCAGCCCTATAGGAGGAGCTAACACCGGGGAGCTGTTTTTT
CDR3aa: CASSPIGGANTGELFF

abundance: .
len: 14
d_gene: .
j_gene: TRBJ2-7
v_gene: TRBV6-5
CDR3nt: TGTGCCACCACGATCCGGGACCCCCGATGGGAGCAGTACTTC
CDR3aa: CATTIRDPRWEQYF

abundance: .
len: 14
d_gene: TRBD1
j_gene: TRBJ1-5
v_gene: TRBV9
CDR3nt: TGTGCCAGCAGCGGCGGACAGGGTACCCAGCCCCAGCATTTT
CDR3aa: CASSGGQGTQPQHF

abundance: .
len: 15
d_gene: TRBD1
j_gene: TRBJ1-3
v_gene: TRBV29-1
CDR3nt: TGCAGCGTTGTCAGGGACAGGTCCTCTGGAAACACCATATATTTT
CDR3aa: CSVVRDRSSGNTIYF

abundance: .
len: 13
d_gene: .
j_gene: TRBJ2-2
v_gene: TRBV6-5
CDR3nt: TGTGCCAGCAGTAGGGACTTTGGCGGGGAGCTGTTTTTT
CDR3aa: CASSRDFGGELFF

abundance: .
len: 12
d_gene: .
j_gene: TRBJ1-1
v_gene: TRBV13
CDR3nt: TGTGCCAGCAGCTTAGTTACACGTGAAGCTTTCTTT
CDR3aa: CASSLVTREAFF

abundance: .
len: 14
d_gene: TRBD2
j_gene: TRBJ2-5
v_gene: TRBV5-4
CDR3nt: TGTGCCAGCAGCTCTAGCGGGTGGGGAGAGACCCAGTACTTC
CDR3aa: CASSSSGWGETQYF

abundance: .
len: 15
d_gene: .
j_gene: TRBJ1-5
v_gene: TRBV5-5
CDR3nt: TGTGCCAGCAGCTTGGCCGACAGTAGCAATCAGCCCCAGCATTTT
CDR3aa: CASSLADSSNQPQHF

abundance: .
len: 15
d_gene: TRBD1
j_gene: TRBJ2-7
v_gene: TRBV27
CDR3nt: TGTGCCAGCAGTCTTTCCCCGGGACAGCTCTACGAGCAGTACTTC
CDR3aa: CASSLSPGQLYEQYF

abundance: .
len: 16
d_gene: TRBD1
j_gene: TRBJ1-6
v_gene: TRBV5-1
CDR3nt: TGCGCCAGCAGCCCCTCCGGGACAGGGCGGAATTCACCCCTCCACTTT
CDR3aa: CASSPSGTGRNSPLHF

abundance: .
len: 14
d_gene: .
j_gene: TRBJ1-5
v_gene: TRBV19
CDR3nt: TGTGCCACTTGTCCGGGAACTAGCAATCAGCCCCAGCATTTT
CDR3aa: CATCPGTSNQPQHF

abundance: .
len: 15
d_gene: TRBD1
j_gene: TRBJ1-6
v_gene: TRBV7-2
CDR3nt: TGTGCCAGCAGCTTAGGACAGGGAATGGGCTCACCCCTCCACTTT
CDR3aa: CASSLGQGMGSPLHF

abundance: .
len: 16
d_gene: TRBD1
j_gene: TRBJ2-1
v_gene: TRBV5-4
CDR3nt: TGTGCCAGCAGCCGACAGGGGACCCGTTGGGGAAATGAGCAGTTCTTC
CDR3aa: CASSRQGTRWGNEQFF

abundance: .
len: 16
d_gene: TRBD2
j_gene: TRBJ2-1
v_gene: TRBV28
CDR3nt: TGTGCCAGCAGTACACTAGCGGGAGGAACCTACAATGAGCAGTTCTTC
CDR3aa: CASSTLAGGTYNEQFF

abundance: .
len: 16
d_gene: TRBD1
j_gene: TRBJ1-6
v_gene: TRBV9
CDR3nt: TGTGCCAGCAGCCCGACGACCGGGACAGGAGGGTCACCCCTCCACTTT
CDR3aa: CASSPTTGTGGSPLHF

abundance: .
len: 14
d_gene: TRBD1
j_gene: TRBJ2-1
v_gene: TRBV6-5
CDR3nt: TGTGCCAGCAGTTACACCAACGACAGGGAGGAGCAGTTCTTC
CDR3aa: CASSYTNDREEQFF

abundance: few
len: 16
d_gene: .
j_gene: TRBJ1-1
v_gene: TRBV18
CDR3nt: TGTGCCAGCTCACCACCGTATCGGGCCATGAACACTGAAGCTTTCTTT
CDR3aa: CASSPPYRAMNTEAFF

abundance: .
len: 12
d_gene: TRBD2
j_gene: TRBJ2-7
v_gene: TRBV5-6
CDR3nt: TGTGCCAGCAGCCGGGGGAGGGGCGAGCAGTACTTC
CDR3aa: CASSRGRGEQYF

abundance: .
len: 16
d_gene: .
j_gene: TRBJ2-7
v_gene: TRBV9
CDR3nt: TGTGCCAGCAGCGTAGAAGGGGAGGCAGCCTCCTACGAGCAGTACTTC
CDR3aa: CASSVEGEAASYEQYF

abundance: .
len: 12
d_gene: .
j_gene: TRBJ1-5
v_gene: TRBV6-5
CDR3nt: TGTGCCAGCACGCGAGGGAATCAGCCCCAGCATTTT
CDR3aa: CASTRGNQPQHF

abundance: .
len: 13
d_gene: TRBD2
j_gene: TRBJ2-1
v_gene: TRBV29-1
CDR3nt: TGCAGCGTTCGCCCTAGCGGTTACAATGAGCAGTTCTTC
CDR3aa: CSVRPSGYNEQFF

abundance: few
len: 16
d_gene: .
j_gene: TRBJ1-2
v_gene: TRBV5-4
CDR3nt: TGTGCCAGCAGCTCGCAAAGCAGGGAAAACAACTATGGCTACACCTTC
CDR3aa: CASSSQSRENNYGYTF

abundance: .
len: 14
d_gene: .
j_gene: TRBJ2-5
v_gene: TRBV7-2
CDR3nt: TGTGCCAGCAGTAAGCTAGATTTCGGCGAGACCCAGTACTTC
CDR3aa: CASSKLDFGETQYF

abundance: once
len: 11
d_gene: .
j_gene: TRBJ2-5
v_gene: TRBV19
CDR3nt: TGTGCCAGTAGTGCCCGAGAGACCCAGTACTTC
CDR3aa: CASSARETQYF

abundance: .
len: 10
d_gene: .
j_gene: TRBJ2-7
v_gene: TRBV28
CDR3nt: TGTGCCAGCGGCCGCTACGAGCAGTACTTC
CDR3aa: CASGRYEQYF

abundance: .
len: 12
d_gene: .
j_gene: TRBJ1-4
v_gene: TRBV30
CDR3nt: TGTGCCTGGAGTCTTGGTGAGGAAAAACTGTTTTTT
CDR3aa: CAWSLGEEKLFF

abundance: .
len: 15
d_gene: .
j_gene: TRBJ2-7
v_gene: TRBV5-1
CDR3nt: TGCGCCAGCAGCCCCGCCGGACAGAACTCCTACGAGCAGTACTTC
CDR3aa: CASSPAGQNSYEQYF

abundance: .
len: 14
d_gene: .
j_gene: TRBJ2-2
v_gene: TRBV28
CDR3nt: TGTGCCAGCAGTGTTGGGTCAGGGACCGGGGAGCTGTTTTTT
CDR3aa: CASSVGSGTGELFF

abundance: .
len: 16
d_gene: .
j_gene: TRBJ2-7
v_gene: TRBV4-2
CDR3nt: TGTGCCAGCAGCCAAGACAAAGGCGGGTCAAGCCACGAGCAGTACTTC
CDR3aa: CASSQDKGGSSHEQYF

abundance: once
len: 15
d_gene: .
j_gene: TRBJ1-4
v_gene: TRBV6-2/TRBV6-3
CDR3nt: TGTGCCAGCAGTTACGGACTTGCAACTAATGAAAAACTGTTTTTT
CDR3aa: CASSYGLATNEKLFF

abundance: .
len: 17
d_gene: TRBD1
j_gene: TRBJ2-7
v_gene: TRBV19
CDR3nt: TGTGCCAGTAGTGGGCCGGGGACAGGGGGCTTTTCCTACGAGCAGTACTTC
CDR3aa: CASSGPGTGGFSYEQYF

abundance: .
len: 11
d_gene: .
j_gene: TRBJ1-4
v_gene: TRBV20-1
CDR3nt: TGCAGTGCGCCTAGAAGGGAAAAACTGTTTTTT
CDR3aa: CSAPRREKLFF

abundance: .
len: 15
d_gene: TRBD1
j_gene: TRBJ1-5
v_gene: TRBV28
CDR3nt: TGTGCCAGCAGTGTCACAGGGGGTATGGGTCAGCCCCAGCATTTT
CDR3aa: CASSVTGGMGQPQHF

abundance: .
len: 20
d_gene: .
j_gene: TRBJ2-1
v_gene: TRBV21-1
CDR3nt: TGTGCCAGCAGCAAAGATCGCCGAGGGGCCCCGGGAGGGCCCGGCAATGAGCAGTTCTTC
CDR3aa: CASSKDRRGAPGGPGNEQFF

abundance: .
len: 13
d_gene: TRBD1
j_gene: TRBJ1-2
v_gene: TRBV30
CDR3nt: TGTGCCTCCACAGGGGGCAGTAACTATGGCTACACCTTC
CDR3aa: CASTGGSNYGYTF

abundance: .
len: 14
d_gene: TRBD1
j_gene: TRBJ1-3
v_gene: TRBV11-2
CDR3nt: TGTGCCAGCAGCTCTCACAGGGGGAGAAACACCATATATTTT
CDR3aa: CASSSHRGRNTIYF

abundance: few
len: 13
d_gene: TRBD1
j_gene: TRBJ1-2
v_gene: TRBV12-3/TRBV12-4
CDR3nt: TGTGCCAGCAGTGCGGACAGGCTCTATGGCTACACCTTC
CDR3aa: CASSADRLYGYTF

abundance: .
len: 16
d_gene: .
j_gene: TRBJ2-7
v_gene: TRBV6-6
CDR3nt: TGTGCCAGCAGTTACTTGATTACAGGGATAGGCTACGAGCAGTACTTC
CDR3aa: CASSYLITGIGYEQYF

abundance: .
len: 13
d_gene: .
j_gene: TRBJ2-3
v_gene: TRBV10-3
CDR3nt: TGTGCCATCAGACCGGGACCAACAGATACGCAGTATTTT
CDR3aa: CAIRPGPTDTQYF

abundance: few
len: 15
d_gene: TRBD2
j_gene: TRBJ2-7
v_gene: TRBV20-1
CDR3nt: TGCAGTGCCAGTCCGCTAGCGGGAGGACACTACGAGCAGTACTTC
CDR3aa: CSASPLAGGHYEQYF

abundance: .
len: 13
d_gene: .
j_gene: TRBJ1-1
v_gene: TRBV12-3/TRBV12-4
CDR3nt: TGTGCCAGCAGTTTTCGACAGCACACTGAAGCTTTCTTT
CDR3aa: CASSFRQHTEAFF

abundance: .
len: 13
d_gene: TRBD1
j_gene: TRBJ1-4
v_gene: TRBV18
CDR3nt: TGTGCCAGCTCTCCAACTCAGACAGGGGGACTGTTTTTT
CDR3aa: CASSPTQTGGLFF

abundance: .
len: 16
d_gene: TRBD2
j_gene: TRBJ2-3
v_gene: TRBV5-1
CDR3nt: TGCGCCAGCAGCTCCCGACTAGCGGGAGCAACAGATACGCAGTATTTT
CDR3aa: CASSSRLAGATDTQYF

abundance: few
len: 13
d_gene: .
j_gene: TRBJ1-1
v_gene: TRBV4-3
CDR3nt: TGCGCCAGCAGGGCCACATCGACCACTGAAGCTTTCTTT
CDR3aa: CASRATSTTEAFF

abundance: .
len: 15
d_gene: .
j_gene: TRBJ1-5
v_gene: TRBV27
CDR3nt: TGTGCCAGCAGTTTCGGGGCGAGGGGCGATCAGCCCCAGCATTTT
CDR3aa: CASSFGARGDQPQHF

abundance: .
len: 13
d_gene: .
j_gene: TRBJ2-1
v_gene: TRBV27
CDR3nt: TGTGCCAGCAGTTCTAATAGAGACAATGAGCAGTTCTTC
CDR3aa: CASSSNRDNEQFF

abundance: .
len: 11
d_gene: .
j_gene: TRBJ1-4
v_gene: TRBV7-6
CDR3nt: TGTGCCAGCAGCGCTAATGAAAAACTGTTTTTT
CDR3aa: CASSANEKLFF

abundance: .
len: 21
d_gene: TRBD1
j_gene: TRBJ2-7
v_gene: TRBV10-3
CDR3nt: TGTGCCATCAGTGAGTTTCAGGACAGGGGTCGCGCGGGCGTAAGGAACTACGAGCAGTACTTC
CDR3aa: CAISEFQDRGRAGVRNYEQYF

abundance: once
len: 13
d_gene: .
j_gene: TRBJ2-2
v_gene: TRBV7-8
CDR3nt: TGTGCCAGCAGACAAAGGGAGATCGGGGAGCTGTTTTTT
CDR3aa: CASRQREIGELFF